This is a list of T cell receptor beta chains from one sample in a study of cytomegalovirus exposure and HLA in healthy donors. The protocol was immunoSEQ multiplex PCR, while the TCRdb copy is restricted to in-frame clones and leaves out a portion. The sample holds approximately 230,000 clones, more than 75% seen once. Input material: PBMCs. All receptors come from a man between 18 and 35 years old in good health and CMV-seropositive. The CDR3 runs from the conserved cysteine through the conserved F or W. Fields, in order: clone size, J gene, D gene, V gene, CDR3 protein, CDR3 DNA. The D gene is left open where the match is weak. For some rows the clone size is stated as once, few or many, or as a class when expanded; others skip it.

. | TRBJ2-1 | . | TRBV4-3 | CASSQDWISYNEQFF | TGCGCCAGCAGCCAGGACTGGATCTCCTACAATGAGCAGTTCTTC
. | TRBJ1-2 | . | TRBV7-8 | CASSARDSNYGYTF | TGTGCCAGCAGCGCTCGGGACTCTAACTATGGCTACACCTTC
. | TRBJ1-2 | . | TRBV5-4 | CASSYEKVYYGYTF | TGTGCCAGCAGCTATGAGAAGGTCTACTATGGCTACACCTTC
. | TRBJ2-5 | TRBD1 | TRBV6-6 | CASSKQGVETQYF | TGTGCCAGCAGTAAACAGGGGGTTGAGACCCAGTACTTC
. | TRBJ2-2 | . | TRBV6-1 | CASRDTGELFF | TGTGCCAGCAGGGACACCGGGGAGCTGTTTTTT
. | TRBJ2-1 | TRBD2 | TRBV19 | CASSRLAGSGNEQFF | TGTGCCAGTTCTAGACTAGCGGGAAGCGGCAATGAGCAGTTCTTC
few | TRBJ1-3 | TRBD1 | TRBV28 | CASSSSGQGRNTIYF | TGTGCCAGCAGTTCTTCCGGACAGGGGAGAAACACCATATATTTT
. | TRBJ1-2 | . | TRBV5-1 | CASSLDGRGPVGYTF | TGCGCCAGCAGCTTGGATGGCAGGGGTCCCGTCGGCTACACCTTC
. | TRBJ2-1 | TRBD2 | TRBV5-5 | CASSSPPGLAGGANEQFF | TGTGCCAGCAGCTCACCTCCGGGACTAGCGGGAGGTGCCAATGAGCAGTTCTTC
. | TRBJ1-2 | . | TRBV6-1 | CASSEGLDAPYGYTF | TGTGCCAGCAGTGAAGGTCTTGACGCACCCTATGGCTACACCTTC
. | TRBJ1-5 | . | TRBV10-2 | CASTQDNFNQPQHF | TGCGCCAGCACGCAGGACAACTTCAATCAGCCCCAGCATTTT
. | TRBJ2-2 | . | TRBV6-5 | CASSYLKGSGELFF | TGTGCCAGCAGTTACCTAAAAGGGTCCGGGGAGCTGTTTTTT
. | TRBJ1-3 | . | TRBV18 | CASSPPPGHSGNTIYF | TGTGCCAGCTCACCACCGCCGGGCCACTCTGGAAACACCATATATTTT
. | TRBJ2-7 | . | TRBV29-1 | CSVEGEQYF | TGCAGCGTTGAGGGGGAGCAGTACTTC
. | TRBJ1-1 | . | TRBV10-1 | CASSPVQGTTEAFF | TGCGCCAGCAGCCCCGTGCAGGGTACGACTGAAGCTTTCTTT
. | TRBJ1-1 | TRBD1 | TRBV7-2 | CASSLTQGATEAFF | TGTGCCAGCAGCCTGACACAGGGGGCCACTGAAGCTTTCTTT
. | TRBJ1-2 | TRBD1 | TRBV6-6 | CASSSSQGQGYTF | TGTGCCAGCAGTTCGTCACAGGGACAGGGCTACACCTTC
. | TRBJ2-3 | . | TRBV6-4 | CASRRPGESTDTQYF | TGTGCCAGCAGACGACCGGGCGAGTCCACAGATACGCAGTATTTT
. | TRBJ2-3 | TRBD1 | TRBV6-5 | CASRKTGYTDTQYF | TGTGCCAGCAGGAAGACAGGGTACACAGATACGCAGTATTTT
. | TRBJ1-3 | . | TRBV6-1 | CASSERVSGNTIYF | TGTGCCAGCAGTGAAAGGGTCTCTGGAAACACCATATATTTT
. | TRBJ2-3 | . | TRBV15 | CATSFWGRYTDTQYF | TGTGCCACCAGTTTTTGGGGACGATACACAGATACGCAGTATTTT
. | TRBJ1-5 | . | TRBV28 | CASSGAGRDNQPQHF | TGTGCCAGCAGTGGGGCCGGACGCGACAATCAGCCCCAGCATTTT
. | TRBJ2-7 | TRBD2 | TRBV2 | CAISTSGSYEQYF | TGTGCCATCTCGACTAGCGGCTCCTACGAGCAGTACTTC
. | TRBJ2-5 | . | TRBV18 | CASSTGVQETQYF | TGTGCCAGCTCGACAGGAGTCCAAGAGACCCAGTACTTC
. | TRBJ1-2 | . | TRBV12-5 | CASGLTPPGPSGYTF | TGTGCTAGTGGTTTGACCCCACCGGGGCCCTCGGGCTACACCTTC
. | TRBJ2-7 | . | TRBV28 | CASSFRAGTAYEQYF | TGTGCCAGCAGTTTTAGGGCGGGAACAGCCTACGAGCAGTACTTC
once | TRBJ1-5 | . | TRBV5-1 | CASSFEGEDQPQHF | TGCGCCAGCAGCTTCGAGGGGGAGGATCAGCCCCAGCATTTT
. | TRBJ2-7 | . | TRBV9 | CASSVGPSYEQYF | TGTGCCAGCAGCGTAGGGCCCAGCTACGAGCAGTACTTC
. | TRBJ2-7 | . | TRBV27 | CASSSWAQGGYEQYF | TGTGCCAGCAGTTCCTGGGCCCAGGGAGGCTACGAGCAGTACTTC
. | TRBJ2-2 | . | TRBV5-1 | CASSLETSRTGELFF | TGCGCCAGCAGCTTGGAGACTAGTCGGACCGGGGAGCTGTTTTTT
. | TRBJ1-4 | . | TRBV6-5 | CASSPEGTENEKLFF | TGTGCCAGCAGCCCCGAGGGGACGGAGAATGAAAAACTGTTTTTT
. | TRBJ2-1 | . | TRBV5-1 | CASSLAPGATYNEQFF | TGCGCCAGCAGCTTGGCGCCGGGAGCAACCTACAATGAGCAGTTCTTC
few | TRBJ2-1 | TRBD2 | TRBV6-1 | CASSDLAGGVSYNEQFF | TGTGCCAGCAGTGACCTAGCGGGAGGCGTCTCCTACAATGAGCAGTTCTTC
few | TRBJ2-1 | . | TRBV27 | CASSLGSPGSLNEQFF | TGTGCCAGCAGTTTAGGGTCTCCCGGGAGTCTGAATGAGCAGTTCTTC
. | TRBJ2-3 | TRBD2 | TRBV6-5 | CASSYSLAEVTQYF | TGTGCCAGCAGTTACTCGCTAGCGGAGGTTACGCAGTATTTT
. | TRBJ2-5 | TRBD1 | TRBV29-1 | CSVEDRKETQYF | TGCAGCGTTGAGGACAGGAAAGAGACCCAGTACTTC
. | TRBJ1-2 | . | TRBV27 | CASSSSRPSVYGYTF | TGTGCCAGCAGTTCGAGCCGGCCAAGCGTCTATGGCTACACCTTC
few | TRBJ2-2 | . | TRBV6-6 | CASSSGVPGELFF | TGTGCCAGCAGTTCCGGGGTGCCCGGGGAGCTGTTTTTT
. | TRBJ2-1 | . | TRBV19 | CASRQHNEQFF | TGTGCCAGTAGACAGCACAATGAGCAGTTCTTC
. | TRBJ1-2 | . | TRBV6-1 | CASSEALRAEYYGYTF | TGTGCCAGCAGTGAAGCGCTTCGGGCAGAATACTATGGCTACACCTTC
. | TRBJ1-3 | . | TRBV5-6 | CASSSGVTNSGNTIYF | TGTGCCAGCAGCTCTGGTGTTACTAACTCTGGAAACACCATATATTTT
. | TRBJ2-1 | TRBD2 | TRBV6-5 | CASSYSGGRAHNEQFF | TGTGCCAGCAGTTACTCGGGCGGGAGGGCCCACAATGAGCAGTTCTTC
. | TRBJ1-5 | . | TRBV2 | CASTMSQPGQPQHF | TGTGCCAGCACCATGTCCCAGCCTGGGCAGCCCCAGCATTTT
once | TRBJ2-1 | . | TRBV5-8 | CASSPTSGWSSYNEQFF | TGTGCCAGCAGCCCCACCAGCGGGTGGAGCTCCTACAATGAGCAGTTCTTC
. | TRBJ2-7 | . | TRBV2 | CASNPSRDTDYEQYF | TGTGCCAGCAACCCTTCACGGGACACAGACTACGAGCAGTACTTC
. | TRBJ2-4 | TRBD1 | TRBV6-1 | CASTGGTNIQYF | TGTGCCAGCACAGGGGGCACGAACATTCAGTACTTC
. | TRBJ2-7 | . | TRBV27 | CASSPIDSYEQYF | TGTGCCAGCAGCCCGATTGACTCCTACGAGCAGTACTTC
. | TRBJ1-5 | TRBD1 | TRBV9 | CASSPGGGNQPQHF | TGTGCCAGCAGCCCAGGGGGAGGCAATCAGCCCCAGCATTTT
. | TRBJ2-7 | . | TRBV2 | CASKDLVQDPYEQYF | TGTGCCAGCAAGGACCTGGTGCAGGACCCCTACGAGCAGTACTTC
once | TRBJ2-3 | . | TRBV6-5 | CASSYSKADRRDTQYF | TGTGCCAGCAGTTACTCGAAGGCCGACAGGCGGGATACGCAGTATTTT
. | TRBJ1-2 | . | TRBV12-2 | CASRLGTGPIYGYTF | TGTGCAAGTCGCCTGGGGACAGGCCCGATCTATGGCTACACCTTC
. | TRBJ2-7 | . | TRBV4-3 | CASSQAKSGYEQYF | TGCGCCAGCAGCCAAGCAAAGTCTGGGTACGAGCAGTACTTC
. | TRBJ2-7 | TRBD1 | TRBV11-3 | CASSLRTPTGGGEQYF | TGTGCCAGCAGCTTAAGAACGCCGACAGGGGGGGGCGAGCAGTACTTC